What follows are 18 T cell receptor beta chains derived from one specimen sequenced in a study of response to subunit inactivated influenza vaccine. From the RT-PCR reads, TCRdb called clonotypes with MiXCR, one entry per CDR3 protein. The sample has more than 700,000 distinct CDR3 sequences, approximately 21% seen once; the top ten hold roughly 10%. The specimen was PBMCs from blood, collected roughly 5 days after vaccination. The receptors stem from a man between 50 and 59 years old who received an inactivated influenza vaccine.

This clonotype came up a few times. The gene calls are TRBV29-1 and TRBJ2-5; no definite D call. Trimming took 5 bases from V and 4 from J, leaving 14 bases between them. The length of the CDR3 is 13 residues. Germline loops: CDR1 SQVTM, CDR2 ANQGSEA. CDR3 amino acids: CSVRSPRRETQYF. DNA of the CDR3: TGCAGCGTTAGAAGCCCGCGGCGAGAGACCCAGTACTTC.

The rearrangement uses TRBV19 and TRBJ1-6, with D hard to call. CDR3 length: 15 amino acids. Germline assignment: CDR1 LNHDA and CDR2 SQIVND (reference sequence). V lost 7 bases and J lost 0, with 10 bases in between. CDR3 nucleotide sequence: TGTGCCAGTACCCCCCGGTACTCCTATAATTCACCCCTCCACTTT. This translates into CASTPRYSYNSPLHF.

The chain employs TRBV27 and TRBJ2-7; D may be TRBD1 (6 bases). The germline V gene has CDR1 MNHEY and CDR2 SMNVEV (reference sequence). Trimming left V 4 bases short and J 3 bases short, with 13 bases between. The CDR3 loop spans 14 amino acids. CDR3 sequence: CASSSPGHNYEQYF. The DNA of the CDR3 is TGTGCCAGCAGTTCACCGGGACACAACTACGAGCAGTACTTC.

The CDR3 sequence is CASSRGGMDTQYF. The CDR3 DNA sequence: TGTGCCAGCAGCCGAGGGGGGATGGATACGCAGTATTTT. The rearrangement uses TRBV7-9 and TRBJ2-3; either TRBD1 or TRBD2 may fit D (6 bases each). Germline values: CDR1 SEHNR, CDR2 FQNEAQ (reference sequence). V was cut by 5 bases and J by 6 bases, with 12 bases left in between. CDR3 length equals 13 residues.

Only a few counts were recorded for this clonotype. The chain employs TRBV20-1 and TRBJ2-1; TRBD1 aligns across 9 bases. The CDR3 runs to 15 residues. V trimming: 6 bases; J trimming: 2 bases; junction bases outside the gene matches: 8. The germline CDR1 and CDR2 sequences are DFQATT and SNEGSKA (reference sequence). The CDR3: CSAGHRGRTYNEQFF. DNA for the CDR3: TGCAGTGCGGGACACAGGGGGCGAACCTACAATGAGCAGTTCTTC.

V is TRBV12-3 or TRBV12-4 and J is TRBJ2-5; unclear D gene. Trimming left V 1 base short and J 4 bases short, with 10 bases between. The CDR3 is 14 amino acids. CDR3 in DNA: TGTGCCAGCAGTTTAGGGCTAGTGCGAGAGACCCAGTACTTC. Amino acid sequence: CASSLGLVRETQYF.

This clonotype occurred many times. The chain couples TRBV12-3 or TRBV12-4 to TRBJ1-1; D not certain. Trimming cost V 2 bases and J 2 bases, with 6 bases left between them. CDR3 size: 13 residues. This CDR3 is CASSLTPNTEAFF. The CDR3 DNA is TGTGCCAGCAGTTTAACCCCTAACACTGAAGCTTTCTTT.

The chain carries TRBV29-1 and TRBJ2-4; TRBD2 matches at 15 bases. The length of the CDR3 is 19 residues. CDR1 SQVTM and CDR2 ANQGSEA come from the germline V gene. The V gene end was trimmed by 0 bases and the J gene end by 0 bases; junction bases not matched to a gene: 6. DNA of the CDR3: TGCAGCGTTGAAGATTTCGGACTAGCGGGGGGGCTAGCCAAAAACATTCAGTACTTC. This gives the protein CSVEDFGLAGGLAKNIQYF.

J is TRBJ2-7 and V is TRBV6-2 or TRBV6-3; D is possibly TRBD1 (6 bases). This CDR3 contains 18 residues. Germline assignment: CDR1 MNHEY and CDR2 SVGEGT. Trimming stripped 2 bases from V and 2 bases from J, with 22 bases between. In DNA, the CDR3 is TGTGCCAGCAGTTACCGGAGCTACGGGACACCTAGGACCTACGAGCAGTACTTC. Its translation is CASSYRSYGTPRTYEQYF.

The CDR3 loop is CASREQGANNYGYTF. The CDR3 DNA reads TGCGCCAGCAGAGAACAGGGGGCGAATAACTATGGCTACACCTTC. J is TRBJ1-2 and V is TRBV5-1; TRBD1 matches at 9 bases. The J segment lost 1 base and the V segment lost 5 bases, leaving 6 bases of the junction unmatched. From germline, CDR1 is SGHRS and CDR2 YFSETQ. This CDR3 is 15 amino acids long.

This clonotype was picked up a small number of times. The chain uses TRBV12-3 or TRBV12-4 and TRBJ2-3; D gene ambiguous. V lost 6 bases to trimming and J lost 2 bases, with 12 bases between them. This CDR3 contains 14 residues. The chain's CDR3 is CASSLTETTDTQYF. Here the CDR3 DNA reads TGTGCCAGCAGCTTAACAGAGACCACAGATACGCAGTATTTT.

This clonotype has a handful of counts. The V gene is TRBV29-1, the J gene TRBJ2-3; D not certain. CDR1 is SQVTM, CDR2 ANQGSEA, per germline. Trimming removed 4 bases from V and 5 bases from J, with 7 bases in between. The CDR3 has 11 amino acids. The CDR3 loop reads CSVGPGDTQYF. The CDR3 DNA follows: TGCAGCGTTGGGCCTGGAGATACGCAGTATTTT.

This clonotype was detected only once. The CDR3 DNA is TGTGCCAGCAGCCCAACAGTTAATTCACCCCTCCACTTT. This encodes CASSPTVNSPLHF. V usage is TRBV7-9 and J usage is TRBJ1-6; D gene uncertain. The V gene's germline CDR1 is SEHNR and CDR2 FQNEAQ (reference sequence). With 5 bases removed from V and 6 bases from J, the gap between germline ends came to 8 bases. This CDR3 spans 13 amino acids.

This clonotype was counted a few times. The rearrangement links TRBV20-1 to TRBJ2-3; TRBD2 matches at 16 bases. The J segment lost 6 bases and the V segment lost 4 bases, leaving 10 bases of the junction unmatched. Germline CDR1 DFQATT, CDR2 SNEGSKA (reference sequence). The CDR3 totals 17 residues. The CDR3 DNA sequence: TGCAGTGCTACGGGACTAGCGGGAGGGCCGGTCAAGGATACGCAGTATTTT. Protein product: CSATGLAGGPVKDTQYF.

The CDR3 DNA sequence: TGTGCCAGCAGTTTAAGGGAGACACTTATCCCCTACGAGCAGTACTTC. Its protein product is CASSLRETLIPYEQYF. V is TRBV27 and J is TRBJ2-7, with a possible D match to TRBD2 (5 bases). Germline loops: CDR1 MNHEY, CDR2 SMNVEV (reference sequence). V dropped 2 bases and J dropped 2 bases, with 16 bases sitting between them. There are 16 residues in the CDR3.

This clonotype occurred a few times. The V call is TRBV27, the J call TRBJ2-1; 9 bases map to TRBD2. The germline CDR1 and CDR2 sequences are MNHEY and SMNVEV (reference sequence). The CDR3 contains 15 residues. The J segment lost 4 bases and the V segment lost 5 bases, leaving 6 bases of the junction unmatched. CDR3 protein: CASSPGTSNYNEQFF. CDR3 DNA: TGTGCCAGCAGTCCCGGGACTAGCAATTACAATGAGCAGTTCTTC.

This clonotype has only a few counts. The chain recombines TRBV5-1 with TRBJ2-7; 7 bases are shared with TRBD1. Germline V gene sequence: CDR1 SGHRS, CDR2 YFSETQ. The CDR3 runs 15 residues. Unmatched junction bases numbered 12, after V lost 2 bases and J lost 7 bases. DNA for the CDR3: TGCGCCAGCAGCTTAGGGGGCGCCCCGGCGAGGGAGCAGTACTTC. Protein product: CASSLGGAPAREQYF.

This clonotype has more than one count but fewer than ten. V is TRBV12-3 or TRBV12-4 and J is TRBJ2-1; TRBD1 might be the D (7 bases). The CDR3 is made up of 16 amino acids. Trimming pared 7 bases from V and 7 bases from J, leaving 23 bases between. The CDR3 spells CASTSPAGLRGNEQFF. The CDR3 DNA reads TGTGCCAGCACCTCCCCAGCGGGCCTCAGGGGGAATGAGCAGTTCTTC.